This is a list of T cell receptor beta chains from one sample in a study of shared clonotypes between healthy human individuals. Clones were sequenced by immunoSEQ multiplex PCR, and TCRdb holds only the in-frame ones, with some missing. The sample shows 1.4 million to 1.5 million clones, around 97% of them seen only once. The sequenced material came from naive CD4+ T cells sorted from blood. Receptors were obtained from a man under 40 in good health. CDR3s leave out the opening cysteine and the closing phenylalanine or tryptophan.

V | CDR3
TRBV13 | ASSSYRINYGYT
TRBV6-6 | ASSRRTGYQETQY
TRBV28 | ASSWAGTNEKLF
TRBV27 | ASSLSRGRQETQY
TRBV5-5 | ASSLLRQVGERNTEAF
TRBV10-3 | AASGDLGANVLT
TRBV27 | ASSPGLAGVGSYNEQF
TRBV5-8 | ASSPGLAGPGELF
TRBV5-6 | ASSYRTGLNEQF
TRBV27 | ASSPQRWQASYEQY
TRBV6-5 | ASSYKKTNTGELF
TRBV2 | ASCGSNQPQH
TRBV9 | ASSTLREHTEAF
TRBV2 | ASSEVMGLAGTGELF
TRBV11-3 | ASSLDGHPSTEAF
TRBV5-1 | ASSWGLAGVTGELF
TRBV6-1 | ASSGDRLSAEQY
TRBV14 | ASSHQGKGSYNEQF
TRBV5-1 | ASSWMTGGLDEQF
TRBV13 | ASRLDSLNTGELF
TRBV21-1 | ASSKGLAILNNEQF
TRBV7-2 | ASSSLFADTQY
TRBV29-1 | SVVLTRVKTQY
TRBV15 | ATSRGVLDTEAF
TRBV7-2 | ASRIPGLRTDTQY
TRBV23-1 | ASSQIPDWDCRYSTDTQY
TRBV19 | ASSHNRGASPDTQY
TRBV5-5 | ASSSRGFSRGTEAF
TRBV23-1 | ASSHSDSSGRGTGELF
TRBV6-5 | ASSPDSRRGETQY
TRBV5-1 | ASSRTSGAEGTQY
TRBV18 | ASSYTGSNQPQH
TRBV5-1 | ASSLTGAGEQY
TRBV11-2 | ASRSGLPPHTDTQY
TRBV25-1 | ASSGTFSTDTQY
TRBV11-3 | ASSLGLGEGDEQY
TRBV4-3 | ASSQDQSLRGTEAF
TRBV14 | ASSRWDEQF
TRBV7-9 | ASSFRRDTEAF
TRBV18 | ASFSAGNNYEQY
TRBV29-1 | SVVSGLAGPRYNEQF
TRBV29-1 | SVERRLANNEQF
TRBV5-1 | ASNYGHQRVMNTEAF
TRBV4-3 | ASSQDRGTDTQY
TRBV7-9 | ASSLREGPYNEQF
TRBV5-1 | ASSLQGPHEQY
TRBV11-2 | ASSHEGQPQH
TRBV11-2 | ASSPGLAGDTQY
TRBV29-1 | SVRRVGYNEQF
TRBV6-1 | ASSEAWRGEYGYT
TRBV9 | ASSVVSGSYNEQF
TRBV6-5 | ASSYVQNTEAF
TRBV5-1 | ASRLDRPLWDEQF
TRBV28 | ASRPGGTSSYNEQF
TRBV5-8 | ASSADRDYNEQF
TRBV5-4 | ASSTRTSGRRYEQY
TRBV11-2 | ASAQGASYGYT
TRBV7-2 | ASSPRPFSYEQY